This is a list of T cell receptor beta chains from one sample in a study of T cell repertoires in cytomegalovirus infection. MiXCR, run by TCRdb on the reads, gives a single entry per CDR3 protein. The sample includes around 130,000 distinct CDR3 sequences, roughly 9% seen only once; the top ten take 10%. The sample consisted of PBMCs. These receptors all come from a human donor in good health (CMV status not recorded). Some clones in this sample may be carry-over from other donors' samples. CDR3s include the opening cysteine and the closing phenylalanine or tryptophan. A D gene is named only where the DNA matches it firmly. Rows give clone size only sometimes, using once, few, many, or a class for an expanded clone.

D gene,J gene,CDR3 length,V gene,clone size,CDR3 DNA,CDR3 protein
TRBD1,TRBJ2-5,16,TRBV20-1,many,TGCAGTGCTCCTAATACACAGGGGGTGGACCAAGAGACCCAGTACTTC,CSAPNTQGVDQETQYF
TRBD1,TRBJ1-5,15,TRBV20-1,many,TGCAGTGCTAGAGAGGACAGGGGACGAAATCAGCCCCAGCATTTT,CSAREDRGRNQPQHF
-,TRBJ1-1,12,TRBV7-2,many,TGTGCCAGCAGCCCTCCTCGCACGTCGGCTTTCTTT,CASSPPRTSAFF
-,TRBJ2-7,11,TRBV29-1,-,TGCAGCGTTCGGGACCGCGATGAGCAGTACTTC,CSVRDRDEQYF
-,TRBJ1-1,14,TRBV6-2/TRBV6-3,many,TGTGCCAGCAGTTACGTAGGCATGAACACTGAAGCTTTCTTT,CASSYVGMNTEAFF
-,TRBJ1-3,18,TRBV7-8,many,TGTGCCAGCAGCTTCCTTATATGGAAGACCGGGCCCGGAAACACCATATATTTT,CASSFLIWKTGPGNTIYF
TRBD2,TRBJ2-2,16,TRBV20-1,many,TGCAGTGCTAGAGAGGGAGGGAGATTGAACACCGGGGAGCTGTTTTTT,CSAREGGRLNTGELFF
TRBD1,TRBJ2-7,16,TRBV5-1,-,TGCGCCAGCAGCTGGACAGGGGGAAGCCCCTCCTACGAGCAGTACTTC,CASSWTGGSPSYEQYF
-,TRBJ2-6,16,TRBV14,many,TGTGCCAGCCGGCTCAGGGGCGACTCTGGGGCCAACGTCCTGACTTTC,CASRLRGDSGANVLTF
TRBD1,TRBJ2-2,18,TRBV28,few,TGTGCCAGCAGTCTCCCGGGACAGGGGGCGCAGGGCACCGGGGAGCTGTTTTTT,CASSLPGQGAQGTGELFF
TRBD1,TRBJ2-4,14,TRBV7-2,many,TGTGCCAGCAGCTTCAGGGGGCCCAAAAACATTCAGTACTTC,CASSFRGPKNIQYF
TRBD1,TRBJ2-7,14,TRBV28,many,TGTGCCAGCAGTTTCTCAGGGGGCTTCGCCGAGCAGTACTTC,CASSFSGGFAEQYF
-,TRBJ1-2,16,TRBV15,many,TGTGCCACCAGCAGAGGCCGGGGGGGACTCAGCTATGGCTACACCTTC,CATSRGRGGLSYGYTF
-,TRBJ1-1,13,TRBV11-2,-,TGTGCCAGCAGCTTAGCCTTGTACACTGAAGCTTTCTTT,CASSLALYTEAFF
TRBD1,TRBJ2-2,14,TRBV29-1,-,TGCAGCGTCGCCGGGGACAGGGTCGACGGGGAGCTGTTTTTT,CSVAGDRVDGELFF
-,TRBJ1-2,14,TRBV5-4,many,TGTGCCAGCAGCTTGATGACGTCTAACTATGGCTACACCTTC,CASSLMTSNYGYTF
-,TRBJ2-7,14,TRBV28,many,TGTGCCAGCAGTCGACAGGGGAGGGTAAGGGAGCAGTACTTC,CASSRQGRVREQYF
TRBD2,TRBJ2-7,15,TRBV6-5,many,TGTGCCAGCAGTAAACGAACTAGCGGCTCCTACGAGCAGTACTTC,CASSKRTSGSYEQYF
-,TRBJ1-4,14,TRBV9,few,TGTGCCAGCAGCGTTAACCCCCACGCTGAAAAACTGTTTTTT,CASSVNPHAEKLFF
-,TRBJ2-3,14,TRBV5-5,many,TGTGCCAGCAGCGCGCCTCAGGGAACCGATACGCAGTATTTT,CASSAPQGTDTQYF
-,TRBJ1-2,14,TRBV12-3/TRBV12-4,-,TGTGCCAGCAGCCCGGGGACCTGGGACTATGGCTACACCTTC,CASSPGTWDYGYTF
-,TRBJ1-1,13,TRBV7-6,many,TGTGCCAGCAGCTTAAGAGAGAACACTGAAGCTTTCTTT,CASSLRENTEAFF
-,TRBJ1-1,14,TRBV7-2,-,TGTGCCAGCAGCTTAGTCCAGGTGGACACTGAAGCTTTCTTT,CASSLVQVDTEAFF
-,TRBJ1-2,14,TRBV2,few,TGTGCCAGCAGTGAAGGCGGGGCTCCCTTTGGCTACACCTTC,CASSEGGAPFGYTF
-,TRBJ1-6,12,TRBV15,-,TGTGCCACCAGCAGAGATTGGTCACCCCTCCACTTT,CATSRDWSPLHF
-,TRBJ2-7,14,TRBV20-1,many,TGCAGTGCTAGAGAGGGAGGCAGAGGCTACGAGCAGTACTTC,CSAREGGRGYEQYF
-,TRBJ1-5,14,TRBV7-9,many,TGTGCCAGCAGCTTGTCCGGGAACAATCAGCCCCAGCATTTT,CASSLSGNNQPQHF
TRBD1,TRBJ2-2,17,TRBV20-1,many,TGCAGTGCTAGAGTGCCCCCGGGACAGGGGGCCACCGGGGAGCTGTTTTTT,CSARVPPGQGATGELFF
-,TRBJ2-7,15,TRBV28,many,TGTGCCAGCAGTTTCTCGTACAGGGATTATTACGAGCAGTACTTC,CASSFSYRDYYEQYF
-,TRBJ1-1,12,TRBV29-1,few,TGCAGCGTCAAACAGATGAACACTGAAGCTTTCTTT,CSVKQMNTEAFF
TRBD1,TRBJ1-1,15,TRBV7-9,many,TGTGCCAGCAGCCTTCCGACAGGGGTGAGAACTGAAGCTTTCTTT,CASSLPTGVRTEAFF
TRBD2,TRBJ2-1,18,TRBV19,many,TGTGCCAGTAGTGTTTTGGCGGGGGGACCTTTCTCCTACAATGAGCAGTTCTTC,CASSVLAGGPFSYNEQFF
TRBD1,TRBJ2-1,16,TRBV7-2,many,TGTGCCAGCAGCTTAGTGGGGACAGGCGTTTACAATGAGCAGTTCTTC,CASSLVGTGVYNEQFF
-,TRBJ2-2,13,TRBV29-1,many,TGCAGCGTCCAGGTGGGGAACACCGGGGAGCTGTTTTTT,CSVQVGNTGELFF
TRBD2,TRBJ2-3,14,TRBV5-5,-,TGTGCCAGCAGCTTTTTCACGGGAGGAGATACGCAGTATTTT,CASSFFTGGDTQYF
-,TRBJ2-3,15,TRBV5-4,many,TGTGCCAGCAGCAACGCGGTGGGGGCAACAGATACGCAGTATTTT,CASSNAVGATDTQYF
TRBD1,TRBJ2-3,14,TRBV28,many,TGTGCCAGCAGTTTAACCGGGACAGCGGATACGCAGTATTTT,CASSLTGTADTQYF
TRBD1,TRBJ1-4,15,TRBV15,many,TGTGCCACCAGCAGCACCGGGACAGGCGTTGAAAAACTGTTTTTT,CATSSTGTGVEKLFF
-,TRBJ2-3,14,TRBV28,many,TGTGCCAGCGTTGCCGGGACTGCCACAGATACGCAGTATTTT,CASVAGTATDTQYF
-,TRBJ2-2,14,TRBV6-6,many,TGTGCCAGCAGTATAACAGGGAACACCGGGGAGCTGTTTTTT,CASSITGNTGELFF
-,TRBJ1-5,15,TRBV19,many,TGTGCCAGTAGTTCCCAGCACCTACGTTATCAGCCCCAGCATTTT,CASSSQHLRYQPQHF
-,TRBJ2-1,13,TRBV9,few,TGTGCCAGCAGCGTAGTCCAGGATCATGAGCAGTTCTTC,CASSVVQDHEQFF
-,TRBJ2-1,13,TRBV28,many,TGTGCCAGCAGTTCCTTGTGGTTGAATGAGCAGTTCTTC,CASSSLWLNEQFF
-,TRBJ1-5,13,TRBV28,many,TGTGCCAGCAGTTCCCCGATCAATCAGCCCCAGCATTTT,CASSSPINQPQHF
-,TRBJ1-2,14,TRBV7-2,many,TGTGCCAGCAGCTTAGGTGCCGGGGTCCATGGCTACACCTTC,CASSLGAGVHGYTF